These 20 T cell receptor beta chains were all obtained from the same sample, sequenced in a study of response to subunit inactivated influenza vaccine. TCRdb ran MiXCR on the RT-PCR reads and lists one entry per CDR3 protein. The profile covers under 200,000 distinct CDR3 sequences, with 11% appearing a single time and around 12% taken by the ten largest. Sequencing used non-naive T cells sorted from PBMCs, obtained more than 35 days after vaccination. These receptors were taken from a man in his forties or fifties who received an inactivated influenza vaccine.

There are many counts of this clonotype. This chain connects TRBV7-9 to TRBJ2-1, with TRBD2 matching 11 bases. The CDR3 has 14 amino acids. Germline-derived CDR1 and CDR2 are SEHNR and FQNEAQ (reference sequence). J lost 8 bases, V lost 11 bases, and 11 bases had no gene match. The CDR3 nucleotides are TGTGCCCAGACCGGGACTAGCGGTTTGGATGAGCAGTTCTTC. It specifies CAQTGTSGLDEQFF. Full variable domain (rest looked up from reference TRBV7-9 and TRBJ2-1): DTGVSQNPRHKITKRGQNVTFRCDPISEHNRLYWYRQTLGQGPEFLTYFQNEAQLEKSRLLSDRFSAERPKGSFSTLEIQRTEQGDSAMYLCAQTGTSGLDEQFFGPGTRLTVL.

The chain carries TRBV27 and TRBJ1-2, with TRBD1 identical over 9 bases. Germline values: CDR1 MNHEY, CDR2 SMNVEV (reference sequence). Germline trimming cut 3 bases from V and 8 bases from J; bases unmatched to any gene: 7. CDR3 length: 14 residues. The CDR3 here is CASSFRTGEEGYTF. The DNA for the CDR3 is TGTGCCAGCAGTTTTCGGACAGGGGAGGAGGGCTACACCTTC.

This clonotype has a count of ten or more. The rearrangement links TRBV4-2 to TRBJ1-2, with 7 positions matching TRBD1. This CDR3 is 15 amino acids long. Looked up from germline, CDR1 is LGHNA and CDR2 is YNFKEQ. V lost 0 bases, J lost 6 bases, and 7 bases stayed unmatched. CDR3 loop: CASSQEGKGAHGYTF. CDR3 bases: TGTGCCAGCAGCCAAGAAGGGAAGGGGGCGCATGGCTACACCTTC.

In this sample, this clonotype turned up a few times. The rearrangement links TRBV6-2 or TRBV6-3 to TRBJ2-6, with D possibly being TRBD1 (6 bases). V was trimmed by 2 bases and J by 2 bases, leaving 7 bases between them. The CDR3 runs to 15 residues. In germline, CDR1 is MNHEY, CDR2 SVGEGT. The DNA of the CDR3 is TGTGCCAGCAGTTACAAGGGGGCTGGGGCCAACGTCCTGACTTTC. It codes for CASSYKGAGANVLTF.

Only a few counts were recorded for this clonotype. The CDR3 DNA is TGTGCCAGCAGCGCCTCAGTGGGAGGCAATCAGCCCCAGCATTTT. Protein: CASSASVGGNQPQHF. This chain uses TRBV6-1 with TRBJ1-5; D ambiguous. Germline values: CDR1 MNHNS, CDR2 SASEGT. The CDR3 length is 15 residues. Trimming removed 6 bases from V and 2 bases from J, with 14 bases in between.

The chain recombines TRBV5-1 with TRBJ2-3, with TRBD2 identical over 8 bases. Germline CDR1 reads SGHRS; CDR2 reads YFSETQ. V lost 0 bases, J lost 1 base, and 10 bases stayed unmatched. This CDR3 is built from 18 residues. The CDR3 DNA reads TGCGCCAGCAGCTTGGAGACTGGACTAGCCGGGGGCACAGATACGCAGTATTTT. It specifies CASSLETGLAGGTDTQYF. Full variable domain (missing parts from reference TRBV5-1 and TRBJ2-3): KAGVTQTPRYLIKTRGQQVTLSCSPISGHRSVSWYQQTPGQGLQFLFEYFSETQRNKGNFPGRFSGRQFSNSRSEMNVSTLELGDSALYLCASSLETGLAGGTDTQYFGPGTRLTVL.

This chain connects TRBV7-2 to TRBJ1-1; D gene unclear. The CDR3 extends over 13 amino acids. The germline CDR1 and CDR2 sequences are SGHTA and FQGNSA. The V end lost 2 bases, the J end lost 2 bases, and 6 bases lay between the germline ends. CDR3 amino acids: CASSLKVNTEAFF. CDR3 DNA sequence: TGTGCCAGCAGCTTAAAAGTAAACACTGAAGCTTTCTTT.

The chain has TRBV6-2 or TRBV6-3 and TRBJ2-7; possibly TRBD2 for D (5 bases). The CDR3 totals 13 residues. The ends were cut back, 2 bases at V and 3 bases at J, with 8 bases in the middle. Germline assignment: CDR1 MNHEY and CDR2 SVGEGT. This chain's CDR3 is CASSYERLYEQYF. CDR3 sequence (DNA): TGTGCCAGCAGTTACGAGCGGCTCTACGAGCAGTACTTC.

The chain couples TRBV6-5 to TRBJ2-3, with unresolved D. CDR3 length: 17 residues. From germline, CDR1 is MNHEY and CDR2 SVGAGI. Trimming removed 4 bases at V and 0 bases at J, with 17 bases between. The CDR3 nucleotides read TGTGCCAGCAGTTCCTGGCCCCCCACAGCTAGCACAGATACGCAGTATTTT. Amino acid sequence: CASSSWPPTASTDTQYF.

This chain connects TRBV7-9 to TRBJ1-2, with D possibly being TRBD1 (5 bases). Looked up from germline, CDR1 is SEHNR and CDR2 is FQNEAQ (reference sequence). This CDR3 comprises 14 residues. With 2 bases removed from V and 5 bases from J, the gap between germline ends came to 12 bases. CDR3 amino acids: CASSLLGATYGYTF. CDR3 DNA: TGTGCCAGCAGCTTATTAGGGGCCACATATGGCTACACCTTC.

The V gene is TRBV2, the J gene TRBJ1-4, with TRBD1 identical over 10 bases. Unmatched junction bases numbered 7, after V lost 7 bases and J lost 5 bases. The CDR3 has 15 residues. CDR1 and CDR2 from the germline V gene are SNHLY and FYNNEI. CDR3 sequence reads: CASMYQGQGNEKLFF. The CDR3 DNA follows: TGTGCCAGCATGTATCAGGGACAGGGGAATGAAAAACTGTTTTTT.

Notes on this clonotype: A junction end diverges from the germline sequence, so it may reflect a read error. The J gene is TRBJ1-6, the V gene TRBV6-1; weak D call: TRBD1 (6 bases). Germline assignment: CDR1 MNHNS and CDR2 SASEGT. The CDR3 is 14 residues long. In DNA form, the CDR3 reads TGTGCCAGCACTCCAGGGGCCAATAATTCACCCCTCTACTTT. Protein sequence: CASTPGANNSPLYF.

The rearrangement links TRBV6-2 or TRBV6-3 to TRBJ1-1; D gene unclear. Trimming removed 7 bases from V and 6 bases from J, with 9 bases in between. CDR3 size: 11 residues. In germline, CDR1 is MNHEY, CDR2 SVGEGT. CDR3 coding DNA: TGTGCCAGCACCCAGTGGGCTGAAGCTTTCTTT. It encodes CASTQWAEAFF.

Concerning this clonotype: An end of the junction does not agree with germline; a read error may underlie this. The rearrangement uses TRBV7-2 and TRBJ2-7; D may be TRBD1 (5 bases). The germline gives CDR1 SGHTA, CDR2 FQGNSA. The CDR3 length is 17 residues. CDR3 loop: CANSLVPSGIGSYEQYF. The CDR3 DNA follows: TGTGCCAACAGCTTAGTCCCTTCAGGGATCGGGTCCTACGAGCAGTACTTC.

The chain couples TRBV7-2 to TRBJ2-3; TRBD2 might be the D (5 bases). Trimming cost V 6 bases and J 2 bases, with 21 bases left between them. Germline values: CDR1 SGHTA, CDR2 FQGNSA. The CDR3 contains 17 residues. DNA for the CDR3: TGTGCCAGCAGTCTACGTATCGACTATCACTTCACAGATACGCAGTATTTT. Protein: CASSLRIDYHFTDTQYF.

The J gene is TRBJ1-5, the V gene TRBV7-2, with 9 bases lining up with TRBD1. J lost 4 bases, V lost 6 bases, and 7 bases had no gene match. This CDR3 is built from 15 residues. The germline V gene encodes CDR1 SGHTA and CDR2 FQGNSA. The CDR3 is CASSLTGQGNQPQHF. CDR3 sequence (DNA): TGTGCCAGCAGTCTTACGGGACAGGGAAATCAGCCCCAGCATTTT.

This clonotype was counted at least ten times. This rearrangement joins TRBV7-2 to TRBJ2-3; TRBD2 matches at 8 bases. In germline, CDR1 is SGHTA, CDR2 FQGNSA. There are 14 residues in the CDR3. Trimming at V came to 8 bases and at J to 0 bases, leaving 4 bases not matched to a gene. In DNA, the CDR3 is TGTGCCAGCCAAATAGCGGGGAGCACAGATACGCAGTATTTT. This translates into CASQIAGSTDTQYF.

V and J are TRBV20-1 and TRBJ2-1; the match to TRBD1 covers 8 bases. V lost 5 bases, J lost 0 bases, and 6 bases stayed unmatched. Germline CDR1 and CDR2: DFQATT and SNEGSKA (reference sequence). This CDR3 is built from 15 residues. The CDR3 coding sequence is TGCAGTGCTCCCCGGACAGGGATCTCCTACAATGAGCAGTTCTTC. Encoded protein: CSAPRTGISYNEQFF.

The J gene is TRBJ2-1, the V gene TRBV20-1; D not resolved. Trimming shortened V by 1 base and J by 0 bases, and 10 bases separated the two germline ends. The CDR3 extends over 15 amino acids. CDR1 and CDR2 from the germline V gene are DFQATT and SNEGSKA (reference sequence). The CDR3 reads CSARVPQRSYNEQFF. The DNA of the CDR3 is TGCAGTGCTAGAGTGCCCCAACGCTCCTACAATGAGCAGTTCTTC.

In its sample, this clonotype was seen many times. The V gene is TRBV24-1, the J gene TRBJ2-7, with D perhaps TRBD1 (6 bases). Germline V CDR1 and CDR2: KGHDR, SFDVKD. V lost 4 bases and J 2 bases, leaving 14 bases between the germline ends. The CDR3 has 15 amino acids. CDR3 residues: CATSDPTDRPYEQYF. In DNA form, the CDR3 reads TGTGCCACCAGTGACCCGACCGACAGGCCCTACGAGCAGTACTTC.